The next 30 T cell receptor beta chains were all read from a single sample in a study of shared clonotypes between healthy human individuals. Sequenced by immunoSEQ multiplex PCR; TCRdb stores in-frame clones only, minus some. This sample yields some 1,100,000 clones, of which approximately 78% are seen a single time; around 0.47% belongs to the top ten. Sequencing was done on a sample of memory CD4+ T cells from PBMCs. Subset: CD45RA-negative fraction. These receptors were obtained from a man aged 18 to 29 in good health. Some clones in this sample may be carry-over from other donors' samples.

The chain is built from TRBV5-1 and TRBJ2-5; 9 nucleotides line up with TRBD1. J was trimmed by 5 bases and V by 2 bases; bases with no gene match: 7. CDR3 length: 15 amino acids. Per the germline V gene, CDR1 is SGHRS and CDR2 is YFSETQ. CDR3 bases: TGCGCCAGCAGCTTTAACAGGGGGCAGGGTGAGACCCAGTACTTC. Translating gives CASSFNRGQGETQYF.

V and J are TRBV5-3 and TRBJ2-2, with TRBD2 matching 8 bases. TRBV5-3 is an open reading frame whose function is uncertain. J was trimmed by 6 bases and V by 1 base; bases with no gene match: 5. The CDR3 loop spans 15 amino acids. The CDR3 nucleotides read TGTGCCAGAAGCTTGCCGGGACTAGGATCCGGGGAGCTGTTTTTT. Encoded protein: CARSLPGLGSGELFF.

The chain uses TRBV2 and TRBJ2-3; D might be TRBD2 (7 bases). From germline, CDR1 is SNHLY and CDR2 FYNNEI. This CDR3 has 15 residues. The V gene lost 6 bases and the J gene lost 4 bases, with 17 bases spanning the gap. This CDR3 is CASSARRGGSDTQYF. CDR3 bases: TGTGCCAGCAGCGCCCGGAGGGGGGGCTCAGATACGCAGTATTTT.

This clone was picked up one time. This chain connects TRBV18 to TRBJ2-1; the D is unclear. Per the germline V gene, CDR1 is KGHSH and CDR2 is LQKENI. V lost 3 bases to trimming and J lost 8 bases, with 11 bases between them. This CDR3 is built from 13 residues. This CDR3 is CASSPSSTDEQFF. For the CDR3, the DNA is TGTGCCAGCTCACCGTCAAGTACCGATGAGCAGTTCTTC.

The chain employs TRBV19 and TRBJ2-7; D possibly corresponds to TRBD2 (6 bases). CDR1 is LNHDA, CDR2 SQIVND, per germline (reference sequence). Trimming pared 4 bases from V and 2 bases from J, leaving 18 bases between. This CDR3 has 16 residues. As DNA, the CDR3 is TGTGCCAGTAGTAGACCAGCTAGCGCAGGCGCCTACGAGCAGTACTTC. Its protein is CASSRPASAGAYEQYF. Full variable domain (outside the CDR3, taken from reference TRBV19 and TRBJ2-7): DGGITQSPKYLFRKEGQNVTLSCEQNLNHDAMYWYRQDPGQGLRLIYYSQIVNDFQKGDIAEGYSVSREKKESFPLTVTSAQKNPTAFYLCASSRPASAGAYEQYFGPGTRLTVT.

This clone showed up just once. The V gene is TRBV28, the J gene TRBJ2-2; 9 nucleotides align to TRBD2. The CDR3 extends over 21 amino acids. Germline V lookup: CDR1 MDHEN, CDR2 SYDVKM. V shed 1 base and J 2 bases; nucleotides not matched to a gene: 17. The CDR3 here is CASSLSKGPTRLAVNTGELFF. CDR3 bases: TGTGCCAGCAGTTTATCAAAGGGGCCAACTAGACTAGCGGTCAACACCGGGGAGCTGTTTTTT.

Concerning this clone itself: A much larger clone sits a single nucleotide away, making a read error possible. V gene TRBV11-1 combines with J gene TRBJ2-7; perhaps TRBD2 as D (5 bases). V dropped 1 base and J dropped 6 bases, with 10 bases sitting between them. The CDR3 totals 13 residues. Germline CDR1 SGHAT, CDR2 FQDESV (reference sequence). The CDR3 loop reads CASSLGPRGEQYF. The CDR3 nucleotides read TGTGCCAGCAGCTTAGGTCCACGGGGCGAGCAGTACTTC.

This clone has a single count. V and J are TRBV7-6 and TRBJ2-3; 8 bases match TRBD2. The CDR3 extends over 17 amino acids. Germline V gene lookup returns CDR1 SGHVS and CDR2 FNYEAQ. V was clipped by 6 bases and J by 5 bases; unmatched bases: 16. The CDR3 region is CASSHSGPSGWGDTQYF. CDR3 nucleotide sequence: TGTGCCAGCAGTCACTCGGGCCCTAGCGGGTGGGGAGATACGCAGTATTTT.

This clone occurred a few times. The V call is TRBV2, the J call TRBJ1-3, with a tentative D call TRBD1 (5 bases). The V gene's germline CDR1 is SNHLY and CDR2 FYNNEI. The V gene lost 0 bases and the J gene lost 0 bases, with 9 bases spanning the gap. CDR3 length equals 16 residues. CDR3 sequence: CASSEARGVSGNTIYF. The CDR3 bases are TGTGCCAGCAGTGAAGCGCGAGGGGTCTCTGGAAACACCATATATTTT.

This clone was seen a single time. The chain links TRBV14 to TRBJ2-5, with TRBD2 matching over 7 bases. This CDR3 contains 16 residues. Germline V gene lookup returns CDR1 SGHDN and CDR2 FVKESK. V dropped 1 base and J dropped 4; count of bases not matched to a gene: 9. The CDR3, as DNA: TGTGCCAGCAGCCAAGGTCGGCTAGCGGTAGGAGAGACCCAGTACTTC. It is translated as CASSQGRLAVGETQYF. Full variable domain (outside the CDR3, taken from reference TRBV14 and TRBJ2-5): EAGVTQFPSHSVIEKGQTVTLRCDPISGHDNLYWYRRVMGKEIKFLLHFVKESKQDESGMPNNRFLAERTGGTYSTLKVQPAELEDSGVYFCASSQGRLAVGETQYFGPGTRLLVL.

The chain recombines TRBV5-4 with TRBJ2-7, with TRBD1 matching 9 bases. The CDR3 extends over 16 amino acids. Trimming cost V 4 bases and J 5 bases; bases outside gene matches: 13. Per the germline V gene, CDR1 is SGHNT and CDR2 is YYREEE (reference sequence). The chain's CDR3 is CASSPAFGQGINEQYF. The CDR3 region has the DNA TGTGCCAGCAGCCCGGCGTTCGGACAGGGGATCAACGAGCAGTACTTC.

The CDR3 here is CASRTRGGTDTQYF. DNA of the CDR3: TGTGCCAGCAGGACCCGGGGAGGCACAGATACGCAGTATTTT. The rearrangement uses TRBV28 and TRBJ2-3; D may be TRBD2 (5 bases). The V end lost 6 bases, the J end lost 1 base, and 11 bases lay between the germline ends. CDR1 and CDR2 (germline): MDHEN, SYDVKM. The CDR3 extends over 14 amino acids.

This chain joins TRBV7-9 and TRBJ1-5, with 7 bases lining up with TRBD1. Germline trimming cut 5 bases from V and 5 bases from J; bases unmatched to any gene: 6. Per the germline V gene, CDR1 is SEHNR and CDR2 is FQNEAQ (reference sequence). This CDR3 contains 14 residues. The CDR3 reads CASSPGTADQPQHF. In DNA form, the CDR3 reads TGTGCCAGCAGCCCAGGGACAGCCGATCAGCCCCAGCATTTT.

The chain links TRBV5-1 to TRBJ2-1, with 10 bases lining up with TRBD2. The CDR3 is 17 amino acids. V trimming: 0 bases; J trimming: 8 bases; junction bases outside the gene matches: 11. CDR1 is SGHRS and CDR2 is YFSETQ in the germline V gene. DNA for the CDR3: TGCGCCAGCAGCTTGGGGGCATCTAGCGGGAGTTTGTATGAGCAGTTCTTC. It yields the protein CASSLGASSGSLYEQFF. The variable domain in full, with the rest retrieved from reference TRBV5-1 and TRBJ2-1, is KAGVTQTPRYLIKTRGQQVTLSCSPISGHRSVSWYQQTPGQGLQFLFEYFSETQRNKGNFPGRFSGRQFSNSRSEMNVSTLELGDSALYLCASSLGASSGSLYEQFFGPGTRLTVL.

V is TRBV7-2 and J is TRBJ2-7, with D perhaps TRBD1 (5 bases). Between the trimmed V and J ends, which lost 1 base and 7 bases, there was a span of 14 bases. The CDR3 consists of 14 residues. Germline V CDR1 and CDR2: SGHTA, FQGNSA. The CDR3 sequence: CASSLVANSGEQYF. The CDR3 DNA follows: TGTGCCAGCAGCTTAGTGGCAAATTCAGGGGAGCAGTACTTC.

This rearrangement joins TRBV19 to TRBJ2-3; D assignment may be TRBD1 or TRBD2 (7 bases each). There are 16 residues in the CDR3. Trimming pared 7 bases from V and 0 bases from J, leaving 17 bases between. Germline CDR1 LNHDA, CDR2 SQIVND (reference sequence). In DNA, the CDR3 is TGTGCCAGTACCAGGGGGGGCAGGCCTAGCACAGATACGCAGTATTTT. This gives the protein CASTRGGRPSTDTQYF. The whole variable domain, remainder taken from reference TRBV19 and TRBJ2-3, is DGGITQSPKYLFRKEGQNVTLSCEQNLNHDAMYWYRQDPGQGLRLIYYSQIVNDFQKGDIAEGYSVSREKKESFPLTVTSAQKNPTAFYLCASTRGGRPSTDTQYFGPGTRLTVL.

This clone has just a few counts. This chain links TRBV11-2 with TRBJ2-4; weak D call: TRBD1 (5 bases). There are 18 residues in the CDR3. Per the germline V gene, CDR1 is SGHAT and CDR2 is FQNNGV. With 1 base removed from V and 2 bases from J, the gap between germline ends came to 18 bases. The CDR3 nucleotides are TGTGCCAGCAGCTTAGGTTTTCTGTGGGGCGCATCCAAAAACATTCAGTACTTC. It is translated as CASSLGFLWGASKNIQYF.

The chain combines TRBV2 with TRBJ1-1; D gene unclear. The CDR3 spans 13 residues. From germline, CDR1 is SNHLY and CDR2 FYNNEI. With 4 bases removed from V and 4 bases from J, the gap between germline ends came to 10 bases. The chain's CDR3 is CASSGGLGTEAFF. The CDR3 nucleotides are TGTGCCAGCAGTGGGGGTCTTGGCACTGAAGCTTTCTTT.

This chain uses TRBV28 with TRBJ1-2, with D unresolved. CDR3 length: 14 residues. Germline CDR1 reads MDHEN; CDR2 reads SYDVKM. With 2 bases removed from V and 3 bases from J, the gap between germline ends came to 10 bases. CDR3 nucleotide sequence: TGTGCCAGCAGTTTAGCTTCGGGGTACTATGGCTACACCTTC. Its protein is CASSLASGYYGYTF.

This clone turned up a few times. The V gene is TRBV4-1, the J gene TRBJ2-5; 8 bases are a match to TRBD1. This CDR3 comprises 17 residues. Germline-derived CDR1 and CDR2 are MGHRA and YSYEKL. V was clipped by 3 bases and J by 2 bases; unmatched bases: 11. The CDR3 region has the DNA TGCGCCAGCAGCCAGGACCCACAGGGGGGACCGCAAGAGACCCAGTACTTC. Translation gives CASSQDPQGGPQETQYF.

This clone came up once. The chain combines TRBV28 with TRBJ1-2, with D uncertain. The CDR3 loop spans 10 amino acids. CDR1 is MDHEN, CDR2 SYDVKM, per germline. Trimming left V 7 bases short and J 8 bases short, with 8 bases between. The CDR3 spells CASKYLGYTF. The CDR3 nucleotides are TGTGCCAGCAAGTATCTGGGCTACACCTTC.

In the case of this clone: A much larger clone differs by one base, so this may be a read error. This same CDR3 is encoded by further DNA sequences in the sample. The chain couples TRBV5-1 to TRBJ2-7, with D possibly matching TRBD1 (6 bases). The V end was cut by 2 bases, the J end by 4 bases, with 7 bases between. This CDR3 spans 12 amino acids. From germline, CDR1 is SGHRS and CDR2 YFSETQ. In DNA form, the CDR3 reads TGCGCCAGCAGCTTACAGGGTTACGAGCAGTACTTC. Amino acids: CASSLQGYEQYF.

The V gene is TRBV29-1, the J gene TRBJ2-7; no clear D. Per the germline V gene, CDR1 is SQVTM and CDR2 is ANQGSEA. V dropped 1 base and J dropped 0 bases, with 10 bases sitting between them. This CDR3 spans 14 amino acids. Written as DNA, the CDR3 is TGCAGCGTTGAAGTTGGACCGTACTCCTACGAGCAGTACTTC. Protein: CSVEVGPYSYEQYF.

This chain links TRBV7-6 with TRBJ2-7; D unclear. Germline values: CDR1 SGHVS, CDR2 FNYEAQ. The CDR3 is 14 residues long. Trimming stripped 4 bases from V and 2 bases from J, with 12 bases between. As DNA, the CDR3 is TGTGCCAGCAGCTCCTCCTGGGCCACCTACGAGCAGTACTTC. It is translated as CASSSSWATYEQYF.

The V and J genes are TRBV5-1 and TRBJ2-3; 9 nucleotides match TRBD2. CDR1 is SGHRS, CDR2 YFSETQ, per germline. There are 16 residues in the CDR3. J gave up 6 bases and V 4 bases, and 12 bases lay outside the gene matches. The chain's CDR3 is CASSPNGAGGSDTQYF. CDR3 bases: TGCGCCAGCAGCCCCAACGGGGCGGGAGGGAGCGATACGCAGTATTTT. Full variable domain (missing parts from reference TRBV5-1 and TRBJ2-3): KAGVTQTPRYLIKTRGQQVTLSCSPISGHRSVSWYQQTPGQGLQFLFEYFSETQRNKGNFPGRFSGRQFSNSRSEMNVSTLELGDSALYLCASSPNGAGGSDTQYFGPGTRLTVL.

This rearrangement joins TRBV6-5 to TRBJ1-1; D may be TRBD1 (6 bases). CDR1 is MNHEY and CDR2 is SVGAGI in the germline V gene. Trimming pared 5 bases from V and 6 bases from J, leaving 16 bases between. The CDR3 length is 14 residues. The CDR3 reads CASSRPRGGAEAFF. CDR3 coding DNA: TGTGCCAGCAGTCGACCAAGGGGGGGAGCTGAAGCTTTCTTT.

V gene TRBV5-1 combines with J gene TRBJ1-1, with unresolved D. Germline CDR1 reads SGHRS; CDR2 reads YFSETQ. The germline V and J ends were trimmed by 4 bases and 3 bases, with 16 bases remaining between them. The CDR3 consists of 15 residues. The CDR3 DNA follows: TGCGCCAGCAGCCTGGCGGGTATCGAGGACACTGAAGCTTTCTTT. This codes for CASSLAGIEDTEAFF.

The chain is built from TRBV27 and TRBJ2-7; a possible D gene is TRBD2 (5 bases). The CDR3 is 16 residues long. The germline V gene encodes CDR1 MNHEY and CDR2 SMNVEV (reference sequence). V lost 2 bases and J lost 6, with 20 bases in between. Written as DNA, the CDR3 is TGTGCCAGCAGTTTAAAACCGGGGAGTGGGCTGGGCGAGCAGTACTTC. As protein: CASSLKPGSGLGEQYF.

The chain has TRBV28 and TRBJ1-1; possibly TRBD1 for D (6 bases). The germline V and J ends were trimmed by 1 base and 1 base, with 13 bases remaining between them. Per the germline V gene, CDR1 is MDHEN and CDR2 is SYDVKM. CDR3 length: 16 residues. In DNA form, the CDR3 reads TGTGCCAGCAGTTTATTTATTGGGGGGCGGAACACTGAAGCTTTCTTT. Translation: CASSLFIGGRNTEAFF.

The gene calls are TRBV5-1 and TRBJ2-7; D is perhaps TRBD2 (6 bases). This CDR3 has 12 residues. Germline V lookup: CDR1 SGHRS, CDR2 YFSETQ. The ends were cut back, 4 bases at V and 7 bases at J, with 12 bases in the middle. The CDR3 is CASSPGSGEQYF. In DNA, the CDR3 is TGCGCCAGCAGCCCCGGGAGCGGGGAGCAGTACTTC.